Each of the 26 T cell receptor beta chains below was sequenced from the same sample in a study of cytomegalovirus exposure and HLA in healthy donors listed by TCRdb under 2017. To prepare the library, the immunoSEQ multiplex PCR assay was applied. For the multiplex PCR, a mixture combining 60 forward primers for TCR Vbeta segments and 13 reverse primers for TCR Jbeta segments was used. In TCRdb, the immuneACCESS table is reduced to in-frame sequences with V and J assigned. These tables do not hold every clone; where another copy was compared, an unresolved V gene accounts for under half, and the others remain unexplained. The table for this sample lists under 130,000 clones; around 80% of them were counted only once. The ten largest account for 3.1% of the sample. Sample: PBMCs. The receptors originated from a woman between 40 and 50 years old in good health and CMV-seronegative.

This chain links TRBV7-2 with TRBJ1-2, with 7 bases that match TRBD1. The ends lost 1 base at V and 2 bases at J; junction bases unmatched: 7. CDR3 length: 16 amino acids. In germline, CDR1 is SGHTA, CDR2 FQGNSA. CDR3 sequence (DNA): TGTGCCAGCAGCTTAGGGCAGGGGGAATCCAACTATGGCTACACCTTC. Translated: CASSLGQGESNYGYTF.

The gene calls are TRBV5-8 and TRBJ2-5, with TRBD2 matching over 7 bases. V gave up 0 bases and J gave up 4 bases; unmatched junction bases: 9. Germline-derived CDR1 and CDR2 are SGHTS and YDEGEE. The CDR3 spans 16 residues. CDR3 amino acids: CASSLDTGGLAETQYF. The CDR3 region has the DNA TGTGCCAGCAGCTTGGATACGGGGGGTTTGGCAGAGACCCAGTACTTC.

This sequence joins TRBV28 and TRBJ1-1, with TRBD1 matching 7 bases. CDR1 and CDR2 from the germline V gene are MDHEN and SYDVKM. The CDR3 has 15 amino acids. Germline trimming cut 4 bases from V and 3 bases from J; bases unmatched to any gene: 8. The CDR3 nucleotides are TGTGCCAGCAGTTCCCTAACAGGGGAGGACACTGAAGCTTTCTTT. This sequence encodes CASSSLTGEDTEAFF. The variable domain in full, completed from reference TRBV28 and TRBJ1-1, reads DVKVTQSSRYLVKRTGEKVFLECVQDMDHENMFWYRQDPGLGLRLIYFSYDVKMKEKGDIPEGYSVSREKKERFSLILESASTNQTSMYLCASSSLTGEDTEAFFGQGTRLTVV.

This clone was picked up one time. This chain connects TRBV9 to TRBJ1-1, with a possible D match to TRBD1 (6 bases). The V gene lost 4 bases and the J gene lost 2 bases, with 12 bases spanning the gap. CDR3 length: 14 amino acids. Germline CDR1 SGDLS, CDR2 YYNGEE. The CDR3 nucleotides read TGTGCCAGCAGCTCGGGGGGGCAAAACACTGAAGCTTTCTTT. Translated: CASSSGGQNTEAFF.

The V gene is TRBV28, the J gene TRBJ2-5; no firm D call. The DNA end lines up better with TRBJ2-7; the J call may be wrong. The length of the CDR3 is 15 residues. Germline V gene data show CDR1 as MDHEN and CDR2 as SYDVKM. This CDR3 reads CASSVPLPSSYEQYF. The CDR3 DNA reads as TGTGCCAGCAGCGTCCCCCTACCCTCCTCCTACGAGCAGTACTTC.

The chain combines TRBV19 with TRBJ2-3; possible D gene TRBD1, 5 bases. The length of the CDR3 is 14 residues. V was pared by 10 bases and J by 4 bases, with 18 bases between. From germline, CDR1 is LNHDA and CDR2 SQIVND (reference sequence). CDR3 in DNA: TGTGCCACCAGAGACCCAGGGTTAGCAGATACGCAGTATTTT. It encodes CATRDPGLADTQYF.

The chain links TRBV9 to TRBJ1-2, with a weak D call TRBD1 (5 bases). The V gene's germline CDR1 is SGDLS and CDR2 YYNGEE. The CDR3 is made up of 16 amino acids. The ends were cut back, 1 base at V and 4 bases at J, with 17 bases in the middle. The CDR3 bases are TGTGCCAGCAGCGTACAAGACAGACCGATGGTCTATGGCTACACCTTC. Its protein is CASSVQDRPMVYGYTF.

The chain joins TRBV27 to TRBJ2-2; D may be TRBD2 (6 bases). Germline assignment: CDR1 MNHEY and CDR2 SMNVEV (reference sequence). V gave up 3 bases and J gave up 4 bases, with 9 bases separating them. The CDR3 contains 14 residues. Written as DNA, the CDR3 is TGTGCCAGCAGTTTCCAGGGAGGCACCGGGGAGCTGTTTTTT. Protein: CASSFQGGTGELFF.

The V and J genes are TRBV6-6 and TRBJ1-6, with D uncertain. This CDR3 comprises 14 residues. V lost 5 bases and J lost 14, with 19 bases in between. The germline CDR1 and CDR2 sequences are MNHNY and SVGAGI (reference sequence). Here the CDR3 DNA reads TGTGCCAGCAGTGTGGAGAGCGATTATTCGGCCCTCCACTTT. The encoded protein is CASSVESDYSALHF.

This chain connects TRBV19 to TRBJ1-6; weak D call: TRBD1 (6 bases). CDR1 is LNHDA, CDR2 SQIVND, per germline (reference sequence). V gave up 4 bases and J gave up 7 bases, with 8 bases separating them. This CDR3 has 13 amino acids. The CDR3 reads CASSTDRNSPLHF. CDR3 in DNA: TGTGCCAGTAGTACTGACAGGAATTCACCCCTCCACTTT.

This chain joins TRBV29-1 and TRBJ2-3; unclear D gene. The CDR3 covers 11 residues. The germline CDR1 and CDR2 sequences are SQVTM and ANQGSEA. Trimming left V 7 bases short and J 1 base short, with 6 bases between. In DNA, the CDR3 is TGCAGCGAACTGGGCACAGATACGCAGTATTTT. Its protein product is CSELGTDTQYF.

The rearrangement links TRBV6-1 to TRBJ1-6; TRBD1 might be the D (6 bases). Germline CDR1 is MNHNS and CDR2 is SASEGT. V lost 0 bases and J lost 7, with 16 bases in between. The CDR3 loop spans 17 amino acids. The CDR3 bases are TGTGCCAGCAGTGAAGCAGTTGGCAGGGGAGTCAATTCACCCCTCCACTTT. This gives the protein CASSEAVGRGVNSPLHF.

The gene calls are TRBV28 and TRBJ2-3, with 8 nucleotides matching TRBD2. Germline CDR1 and CDR2: MDHEN and SYDVKM. The CDR3 contains 14 residues. The V and J ends lost 10 bases and 2 bases, in that order; junction bases with no gene match: 8. CDR3 sequence: CATRDGGVTDTQYF. Written as DNA, the CDR3 is TGTGCCACCCGCGACGGGGGGGTCACAGATACGCAGTATTTT.

V usage is TRBV6-6 and J usage is TRBJ2-5, with D maybe TRBD1 (6 bases). The J call is in doubt because the DNA end fits TRBJ2-7 better. This CDR3 is built from 14 residues. Germline-derived CDR1 and CDR2 are MNHNY and SVGAGI (reference sequence). The CDR3 region is CASRMTGGAYEQYF. In DNA form, the CDR3 reads TGTGCCAGCAGAATGACAGGCGGAGCCTACGAGCAGTACTTC.

The chain joins TRBV6-6 to TRBJ2-7; D possibly corresponds to TRBD1 (5 bases). This CDR3 contains 15 residues. Trimming pared 2 bases from V and 6 bases from J, leaving 17 bases between. In germline, CDR1 is MNHNY, CDR2 SVGAGI (reference sequence). CDR3 region: CASSYDGPPTAEQYF. CDR3 bases: TGTGCCAGCAGTTACGACGGACCACCGACAGCCGAGCAGTACTTC.

The chain recombines TRBV6-8 with TRBJ2-7, with a weak D call TRBD1 (6 bases). CDR1 and CDR2 from the germline V gene are MNHGY and SAAAGT. Between the trimmed V and J ends, which lost 6 bases and 2 bases, there was a span of 11 bases. This CDR3 comprises 13 residues. The CDR3: CASRQTGPYEQYF. The DNA of the CDR3 is TGTGCCAGCAGACAGACAGGTCCCTACGAGCAGTACTTC.

The chain has TRBV5-1 and TRBJ1-3; D is perhaps TRBD1 (5 bases). Trimming pared 3 bases from V and 0 bases from J, leaving 7 bases between. Germline V gene sequence: CDR1 SGHRS, CDR2 YFSETQ. CDR3 length: 14 amino acids. The CDR3 loop reads CASSWDFSGNTIYF. CDR3 bases: TGCGCCAGCAGCTGGGACTTCTCTGGAAACACCATATATTTT.

With respect to this clone: This sample includes further DNA sequences coding for the same CDR3. The rearrangement links TRBV30 to TRBJ2-3, with TRBD2 matching 12 bases. The CDR3 totals 14 residues. Unmatched junction bases numbered 1, after V lost 3 bases and J lost 3 bases. CDR1 is GTSNPN, CDR2 SVGIG, per germline (reference sequence). The CDR3 DNA reads as TGTGCCTGGAGGACTAGCGGGAGTACAGATACGCAGTATTTT. Translation gives CAWRTSGSTDTQYF.

V gene TRBV10-3 combines with J gene TRBJ2-1; 9 nucleotides line up with TRBD1. V lost 6 bases to trimming and J lost 8 bases; unmatched junction nucleotides: 5. Per germline, CDR1 ENHRY and CDR2 SYGVKD. The CDR3 is 13 amino acids. The DNA for the CDR3 is TGTGCCATCAGCCAGGACAGGGGCGATGAGCAGTTCTTC. Protein product: CAISQDRGDEQFF.

The chain uses TRBV5-8 and TRBJ1-2; no clear D. V lost 1 base and J lost 4, with 5 bases in between. The CDR3 extends over 12 amino acids. Germline V gene sequence: CDR1 SGHTS, CDR2 YDEGEE. The CDR3 here is CASSLSVYGYTF. The CDR3 DNA follows: TGTGCCAGCAGCTTGTCGGTCTATGGCTACACCTTC.

The V call is TRBV29-1, the J call TRBJ1-2; 7 nucleotides match TRBD1. Germline CDR1 is SQVTM and CDR2 is ANQGSEA. The CDR3 loop spans 14 amino acids. Trimming removed 3 bases from V and 6 bases from J; junction bases left unmatched: 10. The CDR3 spells CSVDKSGGRNGYTF. As DNA, the CDR3 is TGCAGCGTTGATAAGTCAGGGGGACGGAATGGCTACACCTTC.

The chain employs TRBV28 and TRBJ1-2, with D maybe TRBD1 (6 bases). The CDR3 spans 12 residues. CDR1 and CDR2 (germline): MDHEN, SYDVKM. The ends were cut back, 9 bases at V and 2 bases at J, with 10 bases in the middle. CDR3 amino acids: CASTGINYGYTF. The CDR3 nucleotides read TGTGCCAGTACAGGGATAAACTATGGCTACACCTTC.

This chain joins TRBV11-2 and TRBJ2-7; 10 nucleotides match TRBD1. The CDR3 consists of 15 residues. The germline V gene has CDR1 SGHAT and CDR2 FQNNGV. The V gene end was trimmed by 5 bases and the J gene end by 4 bases; junction bases not matched to a gene: 8. The CDR3 region is CASSAGQGFSYEQYF. The CDR3 DNA reads as TGTGCCAGCAGCGCGGGACAGGGGTTTTCGTACGAGCAGTACTTC.

This chain connects TRBV5-4 to TRBJ1-4, with 8 bases identical to TRBD1. The germline V gene encodes CDR1 SGHNT and CDR2 YYREEE (reference sequence). The ends lost 4 bases at V and 8 bases at J; junction bases unmatched: 13. The CDR3 is 16 residues long. The CDR3 nucleotides are TGTGCCAGCAGCATCGGACAGGGATCCTCTAGAGAAAAACTGTTTTTT. Translating gives CASSIGQGSSREKLFF.

The chain recombines TRBV28 with TRBJ1-4, with D possibly being TRBD1 (5 bases). This CDR3 is built from 14 residues. Per the germline V gene, CDR1 is MDHEN and CDR2 is SYDVKM. Trimming cost V 6 bases and J 7 bases, with 15 bases left between them. The CDR3 DNA reads as TGTGCCAGCAGCCCTCTGAGGCAGGGTGAAAAACTGTTTTTT. This sequence encodes CASSPLRQGEKLFF.

This clone was seen a handful of times. This rearrangement joins TRBV7-2 to TRBJ2-2; TRBD2 agrees at 14 bases. The junction had 6 bases not matched to a gene; V was cut back by 5 bases and J by 4 bases. The CDR3 extends over 17 amino acids. The germline V gene has CDR1 SGHTA and CDR2 FQGNSA. CDR3 sequence reads: CASSTTSGGAGTGELFF. CDR3 bases: TGTGCCAGCAGCACGACTAGCGGGGGGGCGGGCACCGGGGAGCTGTTTTTT.